A selection of T cell receptor beta chains follows, all from one sample in a study of blood T cell repertoires in COVID-19. Repertoires were generated with immunoSEQ multiplex PCR, while TCRdb's copy carries only in-frame clones and drops some. The sample has about 250,000 clones; 70% to 90% are singletons. The sequenced material came from peripheral blood. The receptor set was obtained from a man aged 18 to 35 with active or convalescent COVID-19. Both conserved end residues are part of each CDR3. Fields, in order: J gene, D gene, V gene, clone size, CDR3 DNA, CDR3 protein. D genes are given only for firm matches. Clone size is given for some rows only: seen once, a few or many times, or a class if the clone is expanded.

TRBJ1-6 . TRBV10-3 . TGTGCCATCAGTGAGACCGGGGAGAATTCACCCCTCCACTTT CAISETGENSPLHF
TRBJ1-1 TRBD1 TRBV6-1 . TGTGCCAGCACCAAACAGGGGATTCTGGCTTTCTTT CASTKQGILAFF
TRBJ1-5 . TRBV19 . TGTGCCAGTAGTGCAGGCCAGCCCCAGCATTTT CASSAGQPQHF
TRBJ2-3 . TRBV11-3 . TGTGCCAGCAGCTTAGAGGGGGGAGATACGCAGTATTTT CASSLEGGDTQYF
TRBJ2-3 TRBD2 TRBV19 . TGTGCCAGTAGTACGGGAGGTGCCCGGGGAGATACGCAGTATTTT CASSTGGARGDTQYF
TRBJ2-3 TRBD1 TRBV19 . TGTGCCACCCGGGACAGGGGTTACACAGATACGCAGTATTTT CATRDRGYTDTQYF
TRBJ1-1 TRBD1 TRBV6-5 . TGTGCCAGCAGCCCCGACAGGGCGAAGTCTGAAGCTTTCTTT CASSPDRAKSEAFF
TRBJ1-1 TRBD1 TRBV29-1 . TGCAGCGGGGCCGGGACAGGGGCTACTGAAGCTTTCTTT CSGAGTGATEAFF
TRBJ2-7 TRBD2 TRBV5-4 . TGTGCCAGCAGCACCCGACTAGCGGGAAGGCACGAGCAGTACTTC CASSTRLAGRHEQYF
TRBJ1-5 . TRBV30 once TGTGCCTGGAGTGTAGGTCCCCGGTCGGGGGACCCCAATCAGCCCCAGCATTTT CAWSVGPRSGDPNQPQHF
TRBJ1-2 TRBD1 TRBV5-1 . TGCGCCAGCAATGACCTCCCAGGGGGTGGCTACACCTTC CASNDLPGGGYTF
TRBJ2-3 TRBD2 TRBV19 . TGTGCCAGTAGTAGAACTAGCGGGAGGGCCCTCTTCACAGATACGCAGTATTTT CASSRTSGRALFTDTQYF
TRBJ2-3 . TRBV20-1 . TGCAGTGCTAGTCTTTCGCCAGGGGGGCCAGATACGCAGTATTTT CSASLSPGGPDTQYF
TRBJ2-1 . TRBV25-1 . TGTGCCAGCCGACAGAGCTCCTACAATGAGCAGTTCTTC CASRQSSYNEQFF
TRBJ2-3 TRBD2 TRBV5-4 . TGTGCCAGCAGCTTGGCTGCGGGGGTATCAGATACGCAGTATTTT CASSLAAGVSDTQYF
TRBJ1-2 . TRBV12-3/TRBV12-4 . TGTGCCAGCAGTCCCCAGGGTGGCTATGGCTACACCTTC CASSPQGGYGYTF
TRBJ1-2 . TRBV24-1 few TGTGCCACCAGTGCAGGGTATGGCTACACCTTC CATSAGYGYTF
TRBJ2-5 TRBD2 TRBV29-1 . TGCAGCGTTGTCGGGGGGGGAAGGCCACTGGCGGAGACCCAGTACTTC CSVVGGGRPLAETQYF
TRBJ2-7 . TRBV12-3/TRBV12-4 once TGTGCCAGCTGGACCAGGGAGGCTGGGGAGCAGTACTTC CASWTREAGEQYF
TRBJ1-5 TRBD1 TRBV19 . TGTGCCAGTAGTAAAGTTACCGGGACAGGGGTTCAGCCCCAGCATTTT CASSKVTGTGVQPQHF
TRBJ1-2 TRBD1 TRBV28 . TGTGCCAGCAGTCCCCTCCGACAGGGGGCCGGCGACTATGGCTACACCTTC CASSPLRQGAGDYGYTF
TRBJ2-3 . TRBV19 . TGTGCCAGTAGTATAGAGGAGGGAGATACGCAGTATTTT CASSIEEGDTQYF
TRBJ1-1 . TRBV7-6 . TGTGCCAGCAGCGCTCACCTGGGGGGGAGCGGTGAAGCTTTCTTT CASSAHLGGSGEAFF
TRBJ1-1 TRBD1 TRBV19 . TGTGCCAGTAGTAGGACCGGACAGGGCAACACTGAAGCTTTCTTT CASSRTGQGNTEAFF